The present TCR beta chain was sequenced within a study of T cell clonality in common variable immunodeficiency. Findings of the study overall: Compared with controls, CVID subjects had fewer shared TCRbeta clones. Common variable immunodeficiency TCR beta sequences reportedly had fewer deletions and N-nucleotide insertions.

Germline CDR1 SEHNR, CDR2 FQNEAQ (reference sequence). The CDR3 is 15 amino acids. V lost 5 bases and J 3 bases, leaving 17 bases between the germline ends. The repertoire was sequenced with immunoSEQ multiplex PCR; TCRdb's copy has only in-frame clones and lacks some. The sample presents approximately 56,000 clones, none singletons. This clone was observed a few times. Its antigen is undetermined. The DNA ends 3 residues before the CDR3 does, and the rest of the CDR3 is filled in from the germline J gene. V usage is TRBV7-9 and J usage is TRBJ2-7; D call uncertain. Sample: peripheral blood mononuclear cells. The clonotype comes from a person between 18 and 70 years old in good health. The CDR3 spells CASSDTRHRDYEQYF. The CDR3 bases that were read are TGTGCCAGCAGCGACACCCGTCACAGAGACTACGAG.